This entry concerns a single TCR beta chain. Per the authors' pipeline: Scientists estimated how many nucleated cells there were by amplifying reference gene primers. The assay was immunoSEQ multiplex PCR, and TCRdb's table has in-frame clones only and misses some. That table supplies the V and J calls and clone size; D and trimming were determined from the DNA. Here the sample spans about 360,000 clones, 70% to 90% being singletons. This specimen belongs to a study of blood T cell repertoires in COVID-19. Study context: The study drew acute and convalescent COVID-19 samples from the United States, Italy and Spain. Sources were T cells, B-cell-depleted T cells, or PBMCs; the material itself was cDNA or gDNA.

All enrollees were roughly 18 to 90 years old and from roughly 26 US areas. The germline V gene has CDR1 LNHDA and CDR2 SQIVND (reference sequence). Trimming took 7 bases from V and 0 from J; bases not matched to a gene: 9. This CDR3 comprises 17 residues. The clonotype originates from a man aged 25-45 years who had recovered from COVID-19. Specimen: PBMCs or T cells enriched from blood (not recorded which). V and J are TRBV19 and TRBJ2-6, with 7 nucleotides matching TRBD1. The CDR3 is CASTRGTGSSGANVLTF. In DNA, the CDR3 is TGTGCCAGTACCAGGGGGACCGGAAGCTCTGGGGCCAACGTCCTGACTTTC.